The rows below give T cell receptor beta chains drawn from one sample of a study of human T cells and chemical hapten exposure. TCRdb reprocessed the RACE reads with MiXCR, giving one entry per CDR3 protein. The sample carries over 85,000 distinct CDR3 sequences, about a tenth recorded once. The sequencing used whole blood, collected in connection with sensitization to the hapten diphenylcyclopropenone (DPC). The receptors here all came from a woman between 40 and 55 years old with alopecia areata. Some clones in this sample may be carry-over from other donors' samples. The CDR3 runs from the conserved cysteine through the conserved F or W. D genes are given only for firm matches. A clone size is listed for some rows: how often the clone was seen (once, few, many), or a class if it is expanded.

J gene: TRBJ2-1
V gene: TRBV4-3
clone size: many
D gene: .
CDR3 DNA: TGCGCCAGCAGCCAAGACCTTCAATTGAACAATGAGCAGTTCTTC
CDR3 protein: CASSQDLQLNNEQFF

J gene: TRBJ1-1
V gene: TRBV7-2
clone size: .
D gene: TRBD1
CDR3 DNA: TGTGCCAGCAGCCCGGCGACAGGGGGCCGGTCTGAAGCTTTCTTT
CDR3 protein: CASSPATGGRSEAFF

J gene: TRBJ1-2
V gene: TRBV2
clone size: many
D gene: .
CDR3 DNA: TGTGCCTCCACCCTCGGCCCGGACGCGCCCTATGGCTACACCTTC
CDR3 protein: CASTLGPDAPYGYTF

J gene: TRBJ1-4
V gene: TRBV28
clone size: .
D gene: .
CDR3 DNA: TGTGCCAGCAGTTTGGCCTCCGGAGGTTCGCCCACTGAAAAACTGTTTTTT
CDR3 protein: CASSLASGGSPTEKLFF

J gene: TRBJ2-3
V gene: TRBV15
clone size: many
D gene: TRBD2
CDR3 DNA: TGTGCCACCAGCAGAGATGCGGGAGGAGGGGATACGCAGTATTTT
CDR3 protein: CATSRDAGGGDTQYF

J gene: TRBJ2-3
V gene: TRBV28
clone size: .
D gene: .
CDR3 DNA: TGTGCCAGCAGGCCCTCCGGAAAAGATACGCAGTATTTT
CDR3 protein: CASRPSGKDTQYF

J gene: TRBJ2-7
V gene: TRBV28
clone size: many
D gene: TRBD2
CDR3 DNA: TGTGCCAGCGAGCGACTAGCGGGAGGCGAGCAGTACTTC
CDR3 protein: CASERLAGGEQYF

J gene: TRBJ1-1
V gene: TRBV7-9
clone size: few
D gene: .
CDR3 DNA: TGTGCCAGCAGCTTAGAGGGAATTAGGGCTTTCTTT
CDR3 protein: CASSLEGIRAFF

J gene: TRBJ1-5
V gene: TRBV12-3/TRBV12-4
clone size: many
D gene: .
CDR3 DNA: TGTGCCAGCAGTTTAAGGTCAAATCAGCCCCAGCATTTT
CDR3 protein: CASSLRSNQPQHF

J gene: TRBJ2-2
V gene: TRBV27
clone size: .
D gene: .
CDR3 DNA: TGTGCCAGCAGTTTATTTACCGGGGAGCTGTTTTTT
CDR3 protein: CASSLFTGELFF

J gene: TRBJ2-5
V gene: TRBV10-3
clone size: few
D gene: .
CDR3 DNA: TGTGCCATCAGTTTAAGAGAAGAAGAGACCCAGTACTTC
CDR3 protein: CAISLREEETQYF

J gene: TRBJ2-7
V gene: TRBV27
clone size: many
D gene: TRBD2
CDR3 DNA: TGTGCCAGCAGTTCTCCACAGGGACTAGCGGCCTACGAGCAGTACTTC
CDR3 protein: CASSSPQGLAAYEQYF

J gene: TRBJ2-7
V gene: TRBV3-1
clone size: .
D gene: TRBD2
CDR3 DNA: TGTGCCAGCAGCCAAGGGGGAAGCGTCAGCGGGGAGAAATCCTACGAGCAGTACTTC
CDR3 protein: CASSQGGSVSGEKSYEQYF

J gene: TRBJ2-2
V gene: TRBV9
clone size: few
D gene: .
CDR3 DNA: TGTGCCAGCAGCGTAGACGGAAGAACCGGGGAGCTGTTTTTT
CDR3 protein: CASSVDGRTGELFF

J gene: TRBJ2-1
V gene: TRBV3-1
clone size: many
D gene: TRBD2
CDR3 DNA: TGTGCCAGCAGCCCCGGAGCGGGAGGAGGTGAGCAGTTCTTC
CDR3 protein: CASSPGAGGGEQFF

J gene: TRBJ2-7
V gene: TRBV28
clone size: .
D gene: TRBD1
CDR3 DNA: TGTGCCAGCAGTCCCTTACCCGGGACAGGGGGCGGCGAGCAGTACTTC
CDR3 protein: CASSPLPGTGGGEQYF

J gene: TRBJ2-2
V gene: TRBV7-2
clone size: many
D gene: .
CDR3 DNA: TGTGCCAGCAGCTTAGCCCCAAGGGGGTACACCGGGGAGCTGTTTTTT
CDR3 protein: CASSLAPRGYTGELFF